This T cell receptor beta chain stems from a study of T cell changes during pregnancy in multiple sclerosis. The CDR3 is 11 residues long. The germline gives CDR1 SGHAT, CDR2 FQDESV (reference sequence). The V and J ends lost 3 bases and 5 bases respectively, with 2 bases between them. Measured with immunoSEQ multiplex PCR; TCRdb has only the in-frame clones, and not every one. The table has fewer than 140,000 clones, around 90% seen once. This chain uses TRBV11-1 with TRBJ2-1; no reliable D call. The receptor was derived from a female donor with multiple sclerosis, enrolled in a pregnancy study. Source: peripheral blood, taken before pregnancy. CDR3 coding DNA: TGTGCCAGCAGCTTCGACAATGAGCAGTTCTTC. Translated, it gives CASSFDNEQFF.